This T cell receptor beta chain is from a study of cytomegalovirus exposure and HLA in healthy donors. The PCR employed 60 Vbeta primers together with 13 Jbeta primers. Produced via immunoSEQ multiplex PCR; TCRdb's table is partial and in-frame only. Of about 44,000 clones in the sample, about 90% were seen once. This clonotype was obtained from a woman aged 35 to 49 in good health and CMV-seropositive. Sequencing was done on a sample of PBMCs.

The CDR3: CASSDRQGRDGYTF. The DNA of the CDR3 is TGTGCCAGCAGTGACCGACAGGGCCGAGATGGCTACACCTTC. V gene TRBV6-1 combines with J gene TRBJ1-2; 7 bases are a match to TRBD1. J lost 6 bases, V lost 3 bases, and 7 bases had no gene match. There are 14 residues in the CDR3. Germline V lookup: CDR1 MNHNS, CDR2 SASEGT.